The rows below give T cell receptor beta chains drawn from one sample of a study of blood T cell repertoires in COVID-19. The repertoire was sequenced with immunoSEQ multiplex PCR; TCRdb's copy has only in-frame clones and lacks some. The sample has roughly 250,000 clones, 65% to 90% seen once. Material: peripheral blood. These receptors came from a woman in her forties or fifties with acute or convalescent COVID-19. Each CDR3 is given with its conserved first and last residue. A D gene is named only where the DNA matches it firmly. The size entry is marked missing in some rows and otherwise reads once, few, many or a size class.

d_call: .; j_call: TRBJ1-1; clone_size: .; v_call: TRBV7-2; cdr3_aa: CASSSAGSGNTEAFF; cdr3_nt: TGTGCCAGCAGCTCGGCGGGTAGCGGGAACACTGAAGCTTTCTTT
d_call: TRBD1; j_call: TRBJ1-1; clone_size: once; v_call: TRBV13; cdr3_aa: CASTPRDRGWNTEAFF; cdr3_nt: TGTGCCAGCACCCCCAGGGACAGGGGATGGAACACTGAAGCTTTCTTT
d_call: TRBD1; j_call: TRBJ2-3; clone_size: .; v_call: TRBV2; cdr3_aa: CASLDRGSTDTQYF; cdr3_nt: TGTGCCAGCTTAGACAGGGGATCAACAGATACGCAGTATTTT
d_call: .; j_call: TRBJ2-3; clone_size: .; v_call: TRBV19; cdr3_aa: CASSSGGTDTQYF; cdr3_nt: TGTGCCAGTAGTTCCGGGGGAACAGATACGCAGTATTTT
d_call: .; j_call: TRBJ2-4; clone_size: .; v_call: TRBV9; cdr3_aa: CASSPGGGGAENIQYF; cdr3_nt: TGTGCCAGCAGCCCAGGGGGCGGGGGGGCGGAGAACATTCAGTACTTC
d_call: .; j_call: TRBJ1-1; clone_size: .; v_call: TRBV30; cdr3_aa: CAWTIGVGTEAFF; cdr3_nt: TGTGCCTGGACGATCGGGGTCGGCACTGAAGCTTTCTTT
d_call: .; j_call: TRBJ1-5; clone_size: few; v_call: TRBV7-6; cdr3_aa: CASSLGLRGDGNQPQHF; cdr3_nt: TGTGCCAGCAGCTTAGGATTGAGAGGAGACGGCAATCAGCCCCAGCATTTT
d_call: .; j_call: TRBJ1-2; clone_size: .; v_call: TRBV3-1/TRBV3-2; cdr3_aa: CASSQAAAAYGYTF; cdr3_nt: TGTGCCAGCAGCCAAGCGGCGGCAGCCTATGGCTACACCTTC
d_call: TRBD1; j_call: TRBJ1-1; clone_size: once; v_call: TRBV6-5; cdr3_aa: CASSWDRNTEAFF; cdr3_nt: TGTGCCAGCAGTTGGGACAGAAACACTGAAGCTTTCTTT
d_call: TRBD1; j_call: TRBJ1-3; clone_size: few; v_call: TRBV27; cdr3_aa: CASSYSGGGNTIYF; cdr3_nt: TGTGCCAGCAGTTATTCAGGGGGTGGAAACACCATATATTTT
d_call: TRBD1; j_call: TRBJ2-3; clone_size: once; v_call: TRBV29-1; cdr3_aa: CSALGQGWTDTQYF; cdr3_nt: TGCAGCGCTCTGGGACAGGGGTGGACAGATACGCAGTATTTT
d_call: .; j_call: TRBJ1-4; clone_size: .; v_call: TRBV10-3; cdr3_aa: CAISESGEGGEKLFF; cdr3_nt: TGTGCCATCAGTGAGTCGGGAGAGGGTGGCGAAAAACTGTTTTTT
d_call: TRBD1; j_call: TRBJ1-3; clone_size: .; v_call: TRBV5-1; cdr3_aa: CASSGDSGNTIYF; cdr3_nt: TGCGCCAGCAGCGGGGACAGTGGAAACACCATATATTTT
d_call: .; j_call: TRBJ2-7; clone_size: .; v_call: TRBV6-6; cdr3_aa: CASSQRGSNYEQYF; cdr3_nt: TGTGCCAGCAGCCAACGGGGGTCGAACTACGAGCAGTACTTC
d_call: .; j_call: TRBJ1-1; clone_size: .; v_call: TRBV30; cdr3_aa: CAWSQGSTEAFF; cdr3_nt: TGTGCCTGGAGTCAGGGTTCCACTGAAGCTTTCTTT
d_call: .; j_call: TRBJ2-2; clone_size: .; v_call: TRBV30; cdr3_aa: CACWGPANTGELFF; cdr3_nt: TGTGCCTGCTGGGGGCCGGCGAACACCGGGGAGCTGTTTTTT
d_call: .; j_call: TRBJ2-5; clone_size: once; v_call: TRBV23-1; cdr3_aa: CASSQFVEAGVETQYF; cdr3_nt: TGCGCCAGCAGTCAATTCGTAGAGGCAGGGGTCGAGACCCAGTACTTC
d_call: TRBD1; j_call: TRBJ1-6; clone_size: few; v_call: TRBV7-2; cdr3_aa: CASKGGVSPLHF; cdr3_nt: TGTGCCAGCAAAGGGGGCGTTTCACCCCTCCACTTT
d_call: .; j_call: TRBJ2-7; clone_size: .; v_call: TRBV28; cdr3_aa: CASSLKGAGKGYF; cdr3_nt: TGTGCCAGCAGTTTAAAAGGGGCAGGCAAGGGGTACTTC
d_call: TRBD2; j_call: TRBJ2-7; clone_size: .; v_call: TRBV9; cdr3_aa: CASSVGLADDKDF; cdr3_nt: TGTGCCAGCAGCGTAGGACTAGCGGACGATAAGGACTTC
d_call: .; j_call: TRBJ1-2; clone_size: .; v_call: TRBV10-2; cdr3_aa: CASSESTGSGYTF; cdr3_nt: TGCGCCAGCAGTGAGTCCACGGGATCAGGCTACACCTTC
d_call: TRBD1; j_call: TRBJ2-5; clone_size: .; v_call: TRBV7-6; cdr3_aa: CASSDRDQTQYF; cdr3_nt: TGTGCCAGCAGCGACAGGGACCAGACCCAGTACTTC
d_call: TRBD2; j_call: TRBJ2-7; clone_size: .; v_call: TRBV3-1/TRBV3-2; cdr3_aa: CASKTSSGEREQYF; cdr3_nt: TGTGCCAGCAAGACAAGCAGCGGGGAACGCGAGCAGTACTTC
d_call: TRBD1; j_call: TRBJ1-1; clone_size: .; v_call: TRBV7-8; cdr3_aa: CASSLSGQGIEAFF; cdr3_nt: TGTGCCAGCAGCCTATCGGGACAGGGGATTGAAGCTTTCTTT
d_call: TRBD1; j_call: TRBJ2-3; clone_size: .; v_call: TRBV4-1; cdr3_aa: CASSRAGTGGTDTQYF; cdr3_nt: TGCGCCAGCAGCCGAGCGGGGACAGGGGGCACAGATACGCAGTATTTT
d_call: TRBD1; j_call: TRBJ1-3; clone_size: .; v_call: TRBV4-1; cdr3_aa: CASSREDRGYGNTIYF; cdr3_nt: TGCGCCAGCAGCCGCGAAGACAGGGGTTATGGAAACACCATATATTTT
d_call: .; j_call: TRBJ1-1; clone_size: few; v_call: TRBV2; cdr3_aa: CASNLIRGTEAFF; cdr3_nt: TGTGCCAGCAATCTTATCAGGGGCACTGAAGCTTTCTTT
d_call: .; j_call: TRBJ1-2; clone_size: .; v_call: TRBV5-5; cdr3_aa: CASSLERGSGYGYTF; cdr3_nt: TGTGCCAGCAGCTTGGAGCGGGGATCGGGCTATGGCTACACCTTC
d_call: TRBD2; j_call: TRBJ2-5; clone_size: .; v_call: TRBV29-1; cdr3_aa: CSVLAGEETQYF; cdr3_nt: TGCAGCGTCCTAGCGGGAGAAGAGACCCAGTACTTC
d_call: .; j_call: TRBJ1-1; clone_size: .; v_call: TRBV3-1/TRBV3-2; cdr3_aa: CASRDGSTTEAFF; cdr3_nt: TGTGCCAGCAGAGACGGGTCCACCACTGAAGCTTTCTTT
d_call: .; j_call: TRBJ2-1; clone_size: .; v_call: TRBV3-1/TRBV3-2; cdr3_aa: CASSPPYYNEQFF; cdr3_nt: TGTGCCAGCAGCCCGCCCTACTACAATGAGCAGTTCTTC
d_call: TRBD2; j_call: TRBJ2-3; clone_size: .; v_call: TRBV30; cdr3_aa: CAWGEGFTDTQYF; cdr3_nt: TGTGCCTGGGGGGAGGGCTTCACAGATACGCAGTATTTT
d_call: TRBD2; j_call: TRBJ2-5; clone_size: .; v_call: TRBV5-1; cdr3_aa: CASSWVSSGRRGGETQYF; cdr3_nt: TGCGCCAGCAGCTGGGTCTCTAGCGGGAGAAGAGGTGGAGAGACCCAGTACTTC
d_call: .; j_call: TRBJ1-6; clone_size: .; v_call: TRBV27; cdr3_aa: CASSSYGVNSPLHF; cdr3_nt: TGTGCCAGCAGTTCTTACGGAGTAAATTCACCCCTCCACTTT
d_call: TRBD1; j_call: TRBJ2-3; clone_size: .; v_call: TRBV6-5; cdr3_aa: CAVHSGTGSTDTQYF; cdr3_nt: TGTGCCGTACACTCCGGGACAGGGAGCACAGATACGCAGTATTTT
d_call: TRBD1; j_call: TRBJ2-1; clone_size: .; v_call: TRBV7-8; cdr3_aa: CASSRGTGLYNEQFF; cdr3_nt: TGTGCCAGCAGCCGCGGGACAGGACTCTACAATGAGCAGTTCTTC
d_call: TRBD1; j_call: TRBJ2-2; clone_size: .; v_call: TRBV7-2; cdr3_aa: CASSPLDRGLGGELFF; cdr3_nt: TGTGCCAGCAGCCCTCTTGACAGGGGGCTGGGCGGGGAGCTGTTTTTT
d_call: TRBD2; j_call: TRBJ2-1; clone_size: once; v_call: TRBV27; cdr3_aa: CASSLRGGSSYNEQFF; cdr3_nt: TGTGCCAGCAGTTTAAGGGGCGGGAGTTCCTACAATGAGCAGTTCTTC
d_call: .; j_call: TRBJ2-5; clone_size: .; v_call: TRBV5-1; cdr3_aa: CASSGVRDTVGTQYF; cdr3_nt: TGCGCCAGCAGCGGGGTCCGGGACACTGTGGGGACCCAGTACTTC
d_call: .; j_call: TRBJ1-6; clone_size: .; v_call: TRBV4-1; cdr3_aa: CASSPRGLYNSPLHF; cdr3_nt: TGCGCCAGCAGTCCTAGGGGACTATATAATTCACCCCTCCACTTT
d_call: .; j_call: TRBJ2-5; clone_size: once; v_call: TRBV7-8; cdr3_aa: CASSSVAGVRETQYF; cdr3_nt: TGTGCCAGCAGCTCCGTAGCAGGGGTTAGGGAGACCCAGTACTTC
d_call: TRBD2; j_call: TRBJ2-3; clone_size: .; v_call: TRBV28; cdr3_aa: CASTYTGGLLSQYF; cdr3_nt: TGTGCCAGTACATATACGGGGGGGCTGCTGTCGCAGTATTTT
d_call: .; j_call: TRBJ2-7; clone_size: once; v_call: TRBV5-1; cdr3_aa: CASSIEGAVEQYF; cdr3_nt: TGCGCCAGCAGCATTGAGGGCGCGGTGGAGCAGTACTTC
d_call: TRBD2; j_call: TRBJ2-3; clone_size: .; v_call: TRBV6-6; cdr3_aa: CASRTSGGAVDTQYF; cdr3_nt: TGTGCCAGCAGAACTAGCGGGGGGGCGGTGGATACGCAGTATTTT
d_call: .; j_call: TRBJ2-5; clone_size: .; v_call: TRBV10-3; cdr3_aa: CAISRALGLETQYF; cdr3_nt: TGTGCCATCTCAAGGGCCCTGGGGCTGGAGACCCAGTACTTC
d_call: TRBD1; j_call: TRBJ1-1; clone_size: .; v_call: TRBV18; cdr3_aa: CASSYGTGGAVNTEAFF; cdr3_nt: TGTGCCAGCTCGTACGGGACAGGGGGCGCGGTGAACACTGAAGCTTTCTTT
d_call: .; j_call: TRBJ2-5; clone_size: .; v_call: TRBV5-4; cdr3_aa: CASSRSQETQYF; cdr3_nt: TGTGCCAGCAGCCGGAGCCAAGAGACCCAGTACTTC
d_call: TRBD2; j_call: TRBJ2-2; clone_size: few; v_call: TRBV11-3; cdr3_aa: CASGPSGGITGELFF; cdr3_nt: TGTGCCAGCGGCCCTAGCGGGGGAATCACCGGGGAGCTGTTTTTT
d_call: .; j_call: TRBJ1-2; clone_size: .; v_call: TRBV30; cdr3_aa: CAWSRGANYGYTF; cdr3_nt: TGTGCCTGGAGTCGGGGGGCTAACTATGGCTACACCTTC
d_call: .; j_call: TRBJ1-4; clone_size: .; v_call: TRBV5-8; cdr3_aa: CASSRGRSNEKLFF; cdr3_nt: TGTGCCAGCAGCCGCGGGCGGTCTAATGAAAAACTGTTTTTT
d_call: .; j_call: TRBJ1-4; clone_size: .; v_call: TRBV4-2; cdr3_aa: CASSQDEGGGEKLFF; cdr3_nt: TGTGCCAGCAGCCAAGATGAGGGGGGGGGTGAAAAACTGTTTTTT
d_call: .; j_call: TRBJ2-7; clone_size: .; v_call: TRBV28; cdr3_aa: CASSFSAVFSEQYF; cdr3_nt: TGTGCCAGCAGTTTTTCAGCGGTCTTCTCCGAGCAGTACTTC
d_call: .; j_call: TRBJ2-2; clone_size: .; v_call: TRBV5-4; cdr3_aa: CASSFRTSPETGELFF; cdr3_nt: TGTGCCAGCAGCTTCAGGACTTCACCCGAAACCGGGGAGCTGTTTTTT
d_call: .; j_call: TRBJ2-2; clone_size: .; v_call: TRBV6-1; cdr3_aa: CASSEVRPRELFF; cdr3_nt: TGTGCCAGCAGTGAAGTTCGTCCCCGGGAGCTGTTTTTT
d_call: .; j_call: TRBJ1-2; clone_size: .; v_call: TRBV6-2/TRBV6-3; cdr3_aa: CASSYSQGHKGYTF; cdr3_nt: TGTGCCAGCAGTTACTCGCAGGGGCACAAGGGCTACACCTTC
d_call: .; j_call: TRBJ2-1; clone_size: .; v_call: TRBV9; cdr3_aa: CASGRRDLSHEQFF; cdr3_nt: TGTGCCAGCGGTAGGCGGGACCTCTCCCATGAGCAGTTCTTC
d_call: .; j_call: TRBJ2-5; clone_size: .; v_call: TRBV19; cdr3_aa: CASSRRGQETQYF; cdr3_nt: TGTGCCAGTAGTCGGCGGGGACAAGAGACCCAGTACTTC